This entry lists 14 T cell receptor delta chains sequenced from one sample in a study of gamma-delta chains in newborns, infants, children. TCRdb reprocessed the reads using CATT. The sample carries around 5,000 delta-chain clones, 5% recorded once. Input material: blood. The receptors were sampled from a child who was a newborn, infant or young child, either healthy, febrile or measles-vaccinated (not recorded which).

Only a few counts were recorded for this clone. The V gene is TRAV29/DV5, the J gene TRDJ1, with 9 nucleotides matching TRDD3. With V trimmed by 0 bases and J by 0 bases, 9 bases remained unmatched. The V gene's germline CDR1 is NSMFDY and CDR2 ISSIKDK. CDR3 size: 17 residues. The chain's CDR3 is CAASASYWGKYTDKLIF. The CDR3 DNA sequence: TGTGCAGCAAGCGCATCGTACTGGGGGAAGTACACCGATAAACTCATCTTT.

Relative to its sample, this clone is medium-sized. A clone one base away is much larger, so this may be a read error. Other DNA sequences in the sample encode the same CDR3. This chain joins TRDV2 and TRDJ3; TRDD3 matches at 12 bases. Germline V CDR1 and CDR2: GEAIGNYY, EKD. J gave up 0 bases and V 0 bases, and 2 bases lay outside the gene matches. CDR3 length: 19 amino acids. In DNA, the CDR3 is TGTGCCTGTGACACCGTACTGGGGGATACCTCCTGGGACACCCGACAGATGTTTTTC. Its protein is CACDTVLGDTSWDTRQMFF.

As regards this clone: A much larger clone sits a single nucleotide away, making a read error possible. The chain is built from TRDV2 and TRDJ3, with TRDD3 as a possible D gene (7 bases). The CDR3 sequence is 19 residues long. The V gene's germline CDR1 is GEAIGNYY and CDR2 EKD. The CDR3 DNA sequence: TGTGCCTGTGACACCGTGATGGGGGACACTTCCTGGGACACCCGACGGATGTTTTTC. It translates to CACDTVMGDTSWDTRRMFF.

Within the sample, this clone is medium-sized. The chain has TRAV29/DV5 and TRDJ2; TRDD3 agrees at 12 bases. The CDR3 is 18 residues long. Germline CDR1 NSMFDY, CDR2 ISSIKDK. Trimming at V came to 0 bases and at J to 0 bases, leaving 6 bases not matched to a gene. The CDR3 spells CAASAYWGIPTLTAQLFF. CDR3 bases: TGTGCAGCAAGCGCCTACTGGGGGATACCCACTTTGACAGCACAACTCTTCTTT.

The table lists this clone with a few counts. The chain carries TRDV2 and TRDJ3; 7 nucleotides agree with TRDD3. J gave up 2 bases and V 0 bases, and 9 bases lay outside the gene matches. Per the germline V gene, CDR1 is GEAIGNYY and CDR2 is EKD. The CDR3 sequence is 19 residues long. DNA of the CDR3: TGTGCCTGTGACACCGTTGGTGGGGGAGACCCCTGGGACACCCGACAGATGTTTTTC. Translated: CACDTVGGGDPWDTRQMFF.

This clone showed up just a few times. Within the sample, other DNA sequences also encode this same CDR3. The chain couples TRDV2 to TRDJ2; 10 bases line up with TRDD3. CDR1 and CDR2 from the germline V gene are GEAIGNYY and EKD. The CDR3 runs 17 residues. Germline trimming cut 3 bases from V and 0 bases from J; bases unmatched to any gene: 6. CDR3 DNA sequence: TGTGCCTGTGACCCTGTTCTGGGGGATACTTTGACAGCACAACTCTTCTTT. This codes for CACDPVLGDTLTAQLFF.

CDR3 nucleotide sequence: TGTGCTCTTGGGGAAAGGTACGCGCTTACCGATAAACTCATCTTT. Translation gives CALGERYALTDKLIF. This rearrangement joins TRDV1 to TRDJ1; the D is unclear. This CDR3 has 15 residues. V was shortened by 2 bases and J by 2 bases, with 12 bases between the two germline ends. Germline values: CDR1 TSWWSYY, CDR2 QGS.

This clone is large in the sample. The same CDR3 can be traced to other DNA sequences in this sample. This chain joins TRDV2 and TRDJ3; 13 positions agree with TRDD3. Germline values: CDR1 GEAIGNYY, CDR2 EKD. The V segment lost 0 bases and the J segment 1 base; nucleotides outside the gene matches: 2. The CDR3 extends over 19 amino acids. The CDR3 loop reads CACDTVLGDTSWDTRQMFF. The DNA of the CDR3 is TGTGCCTGTGACACCGTACTGGGGGATACGTCCTGGGACACCCGACAGATGTTTTTC.

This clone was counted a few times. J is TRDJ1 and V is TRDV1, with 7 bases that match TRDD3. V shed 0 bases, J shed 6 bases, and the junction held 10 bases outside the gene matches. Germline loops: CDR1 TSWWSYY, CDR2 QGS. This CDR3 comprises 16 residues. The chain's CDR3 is CALGELLWGTTHKLIF. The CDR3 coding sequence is TGTGCTCTTGGGGAACTTTTATGGGGGACGACCCATAAACTCATCTTT.

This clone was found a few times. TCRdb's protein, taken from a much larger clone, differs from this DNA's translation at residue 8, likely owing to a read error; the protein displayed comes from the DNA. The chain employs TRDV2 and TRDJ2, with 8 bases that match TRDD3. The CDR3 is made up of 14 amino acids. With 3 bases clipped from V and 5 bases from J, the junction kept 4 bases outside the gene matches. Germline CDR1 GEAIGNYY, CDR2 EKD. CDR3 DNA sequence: TGTGCCTGTGACGTACTGGGGGGTACAGCACAACTCTTCTTT. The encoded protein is CACDVLGGTAQLFF.

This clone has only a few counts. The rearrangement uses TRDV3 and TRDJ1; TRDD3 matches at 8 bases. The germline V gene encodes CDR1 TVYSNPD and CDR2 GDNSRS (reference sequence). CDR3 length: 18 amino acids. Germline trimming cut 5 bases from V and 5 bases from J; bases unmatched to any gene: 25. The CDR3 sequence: CALTPPSYGGYEGDKLIF. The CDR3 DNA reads TGTGCCCTGACCCCACCCTCCTACGGGGGATATGAAGGAGATAAACTCATCTTT.

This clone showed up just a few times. Written as DNA, the CDR3 is TGTGCCTGTGACACCGTTGGGGGGATACGCGTTGGGATGACAGCACAACTCTTCTTT. Protein sequence: CACDTVGGIRVGMTAQLFF. The V and J genes are TRDV2 and TRDJ2, with TRDD3 matching over 10 bases. The length of the CDR3 is 19 residues. Per the germline V gene, CDR1 is GEAIGNYY and CDR2 is EKD. Trimming cost V 0 bases and J 3 bases; bases outside gene matches: 12.

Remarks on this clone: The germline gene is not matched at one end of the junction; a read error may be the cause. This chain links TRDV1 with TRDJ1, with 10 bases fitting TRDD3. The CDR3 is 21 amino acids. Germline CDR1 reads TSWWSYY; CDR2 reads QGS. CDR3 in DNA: TGTGCTCCTGGGGAGCGCTTCCTAGTACTGGGGGATCTGATTTATACCGATAAACTCATCTTT. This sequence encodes CAPGERFLVLGDLIYTDKLIF.

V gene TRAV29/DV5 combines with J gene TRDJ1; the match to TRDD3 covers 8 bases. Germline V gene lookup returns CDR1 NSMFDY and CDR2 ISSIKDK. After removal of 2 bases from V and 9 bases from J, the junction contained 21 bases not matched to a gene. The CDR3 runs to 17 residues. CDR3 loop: CAASSFPRTGGQKELIF. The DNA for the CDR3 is TGTGCAGCAAGTTCCTTTCCCCGTACTGGGGGCCAAAAGGAACTCATCTTT.